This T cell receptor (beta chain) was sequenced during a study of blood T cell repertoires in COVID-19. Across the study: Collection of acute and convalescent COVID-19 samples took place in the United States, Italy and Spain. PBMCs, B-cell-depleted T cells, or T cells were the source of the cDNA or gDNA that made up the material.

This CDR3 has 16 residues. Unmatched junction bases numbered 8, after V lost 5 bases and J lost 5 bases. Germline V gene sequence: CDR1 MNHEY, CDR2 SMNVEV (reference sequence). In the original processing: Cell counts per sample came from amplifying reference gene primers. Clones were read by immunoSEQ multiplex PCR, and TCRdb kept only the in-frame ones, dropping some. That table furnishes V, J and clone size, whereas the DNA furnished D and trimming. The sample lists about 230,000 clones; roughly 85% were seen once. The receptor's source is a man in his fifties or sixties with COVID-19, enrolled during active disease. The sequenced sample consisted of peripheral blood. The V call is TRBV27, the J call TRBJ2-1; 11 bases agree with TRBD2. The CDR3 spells CASSKWTSGYDNEQFF. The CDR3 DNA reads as TGTGCCAGCAGTAAATGGACTAGCGGGTATGACAATGAGCAGTTCTTC.